This passage covers 25 T cell receptor beta chains from one sample sequenced in a study of blood T cell repertoires in COVID-19. Sequencing was performed with immunoSEQ multiplex PCR; in TCRdb, only in-frame clones are kept and a portion is missing. Among about 410,000 clones listed, more than 80% were seen once. Sample: peripheral blood. The receptors were sampled from a woman in her thirties with active or convalescent COVID-19.

This sequence joins TRBV6-5 and TRBJ1-5, with D uncertain. The CDR3 covers 14 residues. Germline V gene sequence: CDR1 MNHEY, CDR2 SVGAGI. V lost 5 bases to trimming and J lost 4 bases, with 12 bases between them. The CDR3 is CASSTDNGNQPQHF. Written as DNA, the CDR3 is TGTGCCAGCAGTACCGACAATGGGAATCAGCCCCAGCATTTT.

In its sample, this clone was seen once. This chain links TRBV19 with TRBJ1-1; 10 nucleotides match TRBD1. This CDR3 contains 15 residues. Germline V gives CDR1 LNHDA, CDR2 SQIVND (reference sequence). The junction had 7 bases not matched to a gene; V was cut back by 5 bases and J by 4 bases. CDR3 region: CASSAATGGVTEAFF. The CDR3 coding sequence is TGTGCCAGTAGTGCTGCGACAGGGGGCGTCACTGAAGCTTTCTTT.

This clone occurred once. CDR3 bases: TGCGCCAGCAGCGTCCAAACAGGAGAGAACACTGAAGCTTTCTTT. Protein product: CASSVQTGENTEAFF. The chain is built from TRBV5-1 and TRBJ1-1, with D possibly TRBD1 on 5 matching bases. CDR1 SGHRS and CDR2 YFSETQ come from the germline V gene. V lost 4 bases to trimming and J lost 1 base, with 14 bases between them. This CDR3 is built from 15 residues.

This chain uses TRBV7-2 with TRBJ2-1; 11 bases match TRBD2. There are 17 residues in the CDR3. V lost 5 bases to trimming and J lost 3 bases; unmatched junction nucleotides: 9. Germline V lookup: CDR1 SGHTA, CDR2 FQGNSA. The CDR3 DNA follows: TGTGCCAGCAGCCAACTAGCGGGGGCCCGAAACTACAATGAGCAGTTCTTC. Translating it yields CASSQLAGARNYNEQFF.

The chain combines TRBV12-3 or TRBV12-4 with TRBJ1-1; tentatively, D is TRBD1 (6 bases). CDR3 length: 13 amino acids. Trimming shortened V by 6 bases and J by 8 bases, and 16 bases separated the two germline ends. This CDR3 reads CASSREGHSEAFF. In DNA, the CDR3 is TGTGCCAGCAGCCGTGAGGGACATTCAGAAGCTTTCTTT.

The CDR3 is CASSGGVVAGVTDTQYF. The DNA of the CDR3 is TGTGCCAGCAGTGGTGGGGTTGTAGCGGGGGTTACAGATACGCAGTATTTT. The chain links TRBV6-1 to TRBJ2-3, with 9 bases aligning to TRBD2. The germline CDR1 and CDR2 sequences are MNHNS and SASEGT. The CDR3 is 17 amino acids. V lost 4 bases and J lost 3; bases outside the gene matches: 11.

The rearrangement uses TRBV28 and TRBJ1-3, with D perhaps TRBD1 (6 bases). The ends were cut back, 5 bases at V and 7 bases at J, with 21 bases in the middle. CDR3 length equals 16 residues. The V gene's germline CDR1 is MDHEN and CDR2 SYDVKM. CDR3 residues: CASSARTAERRNTIYF. CDR3 nucleotide sequence: TGTGCCAGCAGTGCCCGGACAGCCGAAAGGCGGAACACCATATATTTT.

The chain recombines TRBV6-6 with TRBJ1-1; the match to TRBD1 covers 8 bases. Germline CDR1 is MNHNY and CDR2 is SVGAGI (reference sequence). V shed 0 bases and J 1 base; nucleotides not matched to a gene: 1. This CDR3 is 15 amino acids long. The DNA for the CDR3 is TGTGCCAGCAGTTACTCCGGGACAGGGAACACTGAAGCTTTCTTT. Translating gives CASSYSGTGNTEAFF.

This sequence joins TRBV4-1 and TRBJ2-3; the match to TRBD2 covers 12 bases. Germline CDR1 and CDR2: MGHRA and YSYEKL. Unmatched junction bases numbered 5, after V lost 1 base and J lost 3 bases. The CDR3 is 17 residues long. CDR3 in amino acids: CASSQGPSGGVTDTQYF. In DNA, the CDR3 is TGCGCCAGCAGCCAAGGCCCTAGCGGGGGGGTAACAGATACGCAGTATTTT.

This chain connects TRBV2 to TRBJ2-5, with no clear D. CDR3 size: 11 residues. Germline CDR1 and CDR2: SNHLY and FYNNEI. V dropped 7 bases and J dropped 1 base, with 4 bases sitting between them. CDR3 DNA sequence: TGTGCCAGCACGGTCCAAGAGACCCAGTACTTC. Translating it yields CASTVQETQYF.

The chain links TRBV19 to TRBJ2-2; TRBD1 aligns across 9 bases. Per the germline V gene, CDR1 is LNHDA and CDR2 is SQIVND (reference sequence). Trimming cost V 8 bases and J 2 bases; bases outside gene matches: 6. This CDR3 is 15 amino acids long. The CDR3 protein is CASGRTGVNTGELFF. The CDR3 DNA sequence: TGTGCCAGTGGACGGACAGGGGTTAACACCGGGGAGCTGTTTTTT.

The chain links TRBV4-2 to TRBJ1-2, with 7 nucleotides matching TRBD1. The CDR3 is made up of 18 amino acids. The germline V gene has CDR1 LGHNA and CDR2 YNFKEQ. V dropped 0 bases and J dropped 2; count of bases not matched to a gene: 12. The CDR3 protein is CASSQDFGTDLSNYGYTF. CDR3 DNA sequence: TGTGCCAGCAGCCAAGACTTCGGGACAGACCTAAGCAACTATGGCTACACCTTC.

The J gene is TRBJ2-1, the V gene TRBV27; no definite D call. Germline loops: CDR1 MNHEY, CDR2 SMNVEV (reference sequence). Trimming removed 8 bases from V and 15 bases from J, with 20 bases in between. The CDR3 runs 12 residues. CDR3: CASGGLALQWFF. The CDR3 nucleotides are TGTGCCAGCGGCGGCTTAGCTTTACAATGGTTCTTC.

The chain combines TRBV5-1 with TRBJ1-6; 7 bases are shared with TRBD1. The V and J ends lost 3 bases and 12 bases, in that order; junction bases with no gene match: 3. Per the germline V gene, CDR1 is SGHRS and CDR2 is YFSETQ. This CDR3 spans 12 amino acids. The DNA of the CDR3 is TGCGCCAGCAGCTCGACAGGGAGACCCCTCCACTTT. Amino acid sequence: CASSSTGRPLHF.

This clone appeared a single time. The J gene is TRBJ2-2, the V gene TRBV5-1, with 12 nucleotides matching TRBD1. The CDR3 is 17 residues long. Looked up from germline, CDR1 is SGHRS and CDR2 is YFSETQ. Trimming removed 4 bases from V and 5 bases from J; junction bases left unmatched: 9. CDR3 residues: CASSRGTGGVLTGELFF. CDR3 coding DNA: TGCGCCAGCAGCCGCGGGACAGGGGGCGTTTTGACCGGGGAGCTGTTTTTT.

Points on this clone: Different DNA sequences within this sample yield the same CDR3. This chain joins TRBV19 and TRBJ1-5; the D is unclear. Germline lookup yields CDR1 LNHDA and CDR2 SQIVND (reference sequence). The CDR3 contains 14 residues. V lost 3 bases to trimming and J lost 1 base, with 7 bases between them. CDR3 coding DNA: TGTGCCAGTAGTATTGGCGGGAGCAATCAGCCCCAGCATTTT. Its translation is CASSIGGSNQPQHF.

This chain links TRBV5-6 with TRBJ2-3; the match to TRBD2 covers 14 bases. The germline V gene encodes CDR1 SGHDT and CDR2 YYEEEE. The junction had 10 bases not matched to a gene; V was cut back by 3 bases and J by 4 bases. There are 18 residues in the CDR3. CDR3 loop: CASSSRLAGGRSPDTQYF. Written as DNA, the CDR3 is TGTGCCAGCAGCTCCCGACTAGCGGGAGGGCGGTCACCAGATACGCAGTATTTT.

The V gene is TRBV5-6, the J gene TRBJ2-2; the match to TRBD2 covers 7 bases. CDR1 is SGHDT, CDR2 YYEEEE, per germline. The CDR3 totals 16 residues. V dropped 2 bases and J dropped 0; count of bases not matched to a gene: 4. CDR3 protein: CASSLTGLPNTGELFF. DNA for the CDR3: TGTGCCAGCAGCTTAACGGGACTACCGAACACCGGGGAGCTGTTTTTT.

In DNA, the CDR3 is TGTGCCAGCACCCGCGGGGAGTTAGGTCAGCCCCAGCATTTT. This sequence encodes CASTRGELGQPQHF. The J gene is TRBJ1-5, the V gene TRBV5-6; D uncertain. This CDR3 contains 14 residues. The germline CDR1 and CDR2 sequences are SGHDT and YYEEEE. V lost 6 bases to trimming and J lost 6 bases, with 16 bases between them.

Turning to this clone: Other nucleotide sequences from this sample produce the same CDR3. This chain uses TRBV6-5 with TRBJ2-7, with 9 bases that match TRBD2. Germline CDR1 MNHEY, CDR2 SVGAGI. This CDR3 has 14 amino acids. The V and J ends lost 6 bases and 2 bases, in that order; junction bases with no gene match: 5. The CDR3 spells CASRLTSGTYEQYF. CDR3 bases: TGTGCCAGCAGGTTGACTAGCGGCACCTACGAGCAGTACTTC.

This chain uses TRBV7-2 with TRBJ2-7; TRBD1 agrees at 10 bases. The V and J ends lost 4 bases and 3 bases, in that order; junction bases with no gene match: 6. The length of the CDR3 is 15 residues. From germline, CDR1 is SGHTA and CDR2 FQGNSA. DNA of the CDR3: TGTGCCAGCAGCTGGGACAGGGGTATGGGCTACGAGCAGTACTTC. Translated: CASSWDRGMGYEQYF.

This chain uses TRBV7-2 with TRBJ2-7; a weak D match, TRBD2 (5 bases). The CDR3 covers 14 residues. The germline V gene encodes CDR1 SGHTA and CDR2 FQGNSA. Between the trimmed V and J ends, which lost 7 bases and 3 bases, there was a span of 16 bases. The CDR3 sequence: CASMGGLGFYEQYF. Written as DNA, the CDR3 is TGTGCCAGCATGGGCGGGCTTGGGTTCTACGAGCAGTACTTC.

The chain recombines TRBV3-1 (or the pseudogene TRBV3-2) with TRBJ1-2, with D perhaps TRBD1 (5 bases). Germline CDR1 reads LGHDT; CDR2 reads YNNKEL (reference sequence). The CDR3 length is 12 residues. Trimming took 1 base from V and 7 from J, leaving 7 bases between them. The CDR3 bases are TGTGCCAGCAGCCAAGCGGGGGTTGGCTACACCTTC. Its translation is CASSQAGVGYTF.

V and J are TRBV19 and TRBJ2-7, with TRBD1 matching over 7 bases. This CDR3 is 16 amino acids long. CDR1 is LNHDA and CDR2 is SQIVND in the germline V gene (reference sequence). Losses at the gene ends were 4 bases for V and 4 bases for J; bases not matched to a gene: 13. CDR3 residues: CASSTRTGTFEYEQYF. DNA for the CDR3: TGTGCCAGTAGTACACGGACAGGTACTTTTGAGTACGAGCAGTACTTC. The whole variable domain, filled in from reference TRBV19 and TRBJ2-7, reads DGGITQSPKYLFRKEGQNVTLSCEQNLNHDAMYWYRQDPGQGLRLIYYSQIVNDFQKGDIAEGYSVSREKKESFPLTVTSAQKNPTAFYLCASSTRTGTFEYEQYFGPGTRLTVT.

J is TRBJ2-3 and V is TRBV7-2; the D gene is possibly TRBD2 (6 bases). The CDR3 is 15 amino acids. Germline CDR1 reads SGHTA; CDR2 reads FQGNSA. V gave up 4 bases and J gave up 2 bases, with 13 bases separating them. The CDR3 loop is CASSSVGGITDTQYF. The CDR3 nucleotides are TGTGCCAGCAGCTCCGTGGGGGGTATCACAGATACGCAGTATTTT.